This T cell receptor (beta chain) was recorded in a study of vaccination and CD4 T cells after COVID-19. The CDR3 runs to 16 residues. V lost 1 base, J lost 6 bases, and 8 bases stayed unmatched. Germline V CDR1 and CDR2: LNHDA, SQIVND (reference sequence). With the Oncomine TCR Beta short-read assay, DNA from cultured CD4+ T cells was sequenced. Genomic DNA was drawn out of CD4+ T cells grown in culture. TCRdb passed the PCR reads through MiXCR, listing each CDR3 protein once. The data contain 27,000 or so distinct CDR3 sequences, approximately 49% of them seen just once; the ten biggest clones take up 5% to 6.5%. The sample's treatment: approximately 11-day PBMC culture with coronavirus spike peptide pools or control peptides (ViraFEST assay). Cell culture was performed with roughly 1.8 million PBMCs per well in the presence of 7.5 to 10 IU/ml IL-2 and around 9.7 ug/ml peptide pools. As concerns this clonotype: Its antigen is unidentified.

The sequencing sample was made of CD4+ T cells from blood, cultured in vitro. The chain recombines TRBV19 with TRBJ2-1, with TRBD1 identical over 8 bases. The origin of this receptor is a human donor who had recovered from COVID-19. CDR3 loop: CASSIGRDRFSNEQFF. The CDR3 DNA reads TGTGCCAGTAGTATAGGCCGGGACAGGTTCTCCAATGAGCAGTTCTTC.